The T cell receptor (beta chain) described here comes from a study of T cell repertoires in cytomegalovirus infection. Study context: Public TCR beta signatures indicated both CMV infection and matching HLA type. Whole-study findings and limits: Summed frequency of public TCR beta families distinguished CMV carriers with the relevant HLA. HLA-C-restricted CMV-specific TCR beta clonotypes prevailed in the ex vivo response.

Details on this clonotype: Its target is unknown.

Per germline, CDR1 SGHRS and CDR2 YFSETQ. V gave up 4 bases and J gave up 10 bases; unmatched junction bases: 7. The CDR3 totals 15 residues. MiXCR was run by TCRdb on the reads, yielding one entry per CDR3 protein. The sample consists of hundreds of thousands of distinct CDR3 sequences, roughly 28% of them appearing once. This clonotype was sampled from a human donor in good health (CMV status not recorded). Some clones in this sample may be carry-over from other donors' samples. The sample in question was cultured PBMCs, obtained from culture after CMV antigen stimulation. The chain employs TRBV5-1 and TRBJ1-6; 11 nucleotides line up with TRBD1. The chain's CDR3 is CASSPRTGGDSPLHF. DNA of the CDR3: TGCGCCAGCAGCCCCCGGACAGGGGGCGACTCACCCCTCCACTTT.